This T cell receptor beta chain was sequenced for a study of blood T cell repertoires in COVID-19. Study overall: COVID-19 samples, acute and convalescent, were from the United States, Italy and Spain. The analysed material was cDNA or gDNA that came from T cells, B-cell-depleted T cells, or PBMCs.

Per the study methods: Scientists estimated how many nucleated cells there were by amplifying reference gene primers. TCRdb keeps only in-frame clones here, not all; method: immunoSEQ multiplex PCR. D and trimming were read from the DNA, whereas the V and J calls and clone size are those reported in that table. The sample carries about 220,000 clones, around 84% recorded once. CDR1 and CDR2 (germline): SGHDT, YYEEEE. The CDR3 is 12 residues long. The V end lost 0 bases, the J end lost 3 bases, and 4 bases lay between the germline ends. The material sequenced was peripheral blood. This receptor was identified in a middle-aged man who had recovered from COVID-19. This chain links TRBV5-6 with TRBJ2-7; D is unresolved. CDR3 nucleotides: TGTGCCAGCAGCTTGGCCTTCTACGAGCAGTACTTC. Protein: CASSLAFYEQYF.